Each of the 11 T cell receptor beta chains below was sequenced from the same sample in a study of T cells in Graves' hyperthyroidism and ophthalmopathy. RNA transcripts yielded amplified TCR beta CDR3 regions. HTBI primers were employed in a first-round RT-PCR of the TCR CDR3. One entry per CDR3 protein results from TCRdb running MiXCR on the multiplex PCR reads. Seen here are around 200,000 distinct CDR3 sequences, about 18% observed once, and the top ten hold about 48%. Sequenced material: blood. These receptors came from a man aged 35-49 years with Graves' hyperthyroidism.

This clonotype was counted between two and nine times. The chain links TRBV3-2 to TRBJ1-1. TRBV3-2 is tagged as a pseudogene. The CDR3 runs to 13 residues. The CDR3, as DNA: TGTGCCAGCAGCCAAGCGAAGACACCCGAAGCTTTCTTT. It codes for CASSQAKTPEAFF.

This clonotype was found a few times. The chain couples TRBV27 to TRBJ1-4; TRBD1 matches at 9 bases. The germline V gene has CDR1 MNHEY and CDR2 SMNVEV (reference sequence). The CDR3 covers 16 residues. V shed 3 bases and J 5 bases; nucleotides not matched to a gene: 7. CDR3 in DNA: TGTGCCAGCAGTTTCGCGACAGGGGGTATGAATGAAAAACTGTTTTTT. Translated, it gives CASSFATGGMNEKLFF.

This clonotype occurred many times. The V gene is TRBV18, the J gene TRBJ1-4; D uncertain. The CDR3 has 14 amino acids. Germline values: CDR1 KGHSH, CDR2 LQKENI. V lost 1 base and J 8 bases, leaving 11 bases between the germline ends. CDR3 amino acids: CASSPQGLGEKLFF. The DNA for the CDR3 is TGTGCCAGCTCACCACAGGGCTTGGGCGAAAAACTGTTTTTT.

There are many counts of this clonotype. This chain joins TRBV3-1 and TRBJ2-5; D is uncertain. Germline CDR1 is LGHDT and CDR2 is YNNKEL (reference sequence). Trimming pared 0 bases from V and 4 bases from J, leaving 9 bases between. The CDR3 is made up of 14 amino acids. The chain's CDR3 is CASSQDDRVETQYF. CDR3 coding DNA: TGTGCCAGCAGCCAAGATGATCGAGTAGAGACCCAGTACTTC.

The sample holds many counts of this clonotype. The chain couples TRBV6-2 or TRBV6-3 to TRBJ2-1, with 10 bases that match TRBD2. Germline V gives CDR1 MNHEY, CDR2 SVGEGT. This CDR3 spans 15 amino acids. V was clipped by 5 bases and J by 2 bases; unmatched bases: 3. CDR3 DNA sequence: TGTGCCAGCAGTACTGGGACTAGCGCCTACAATGAGCAGTTCTTC. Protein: CASSTGTSAYNEQFF.

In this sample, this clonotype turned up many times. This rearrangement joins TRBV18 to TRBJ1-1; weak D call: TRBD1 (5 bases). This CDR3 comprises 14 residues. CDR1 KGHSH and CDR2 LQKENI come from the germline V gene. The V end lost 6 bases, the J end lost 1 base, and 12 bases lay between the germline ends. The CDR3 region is CASSRDRQNTEAFF. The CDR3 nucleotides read TGTGCCAGCTCGCGGGACCGACAGAACACTGAAGCTTTCTTT.

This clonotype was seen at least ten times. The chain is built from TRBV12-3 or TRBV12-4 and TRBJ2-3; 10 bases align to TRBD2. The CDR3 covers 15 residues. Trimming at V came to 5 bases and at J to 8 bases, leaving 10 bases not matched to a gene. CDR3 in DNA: TGTGCCAGCAGTCCCCGGACTAGCGGTGAGGGTACGCAGTATTTT. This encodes CASSPRTSGEGTQYF.

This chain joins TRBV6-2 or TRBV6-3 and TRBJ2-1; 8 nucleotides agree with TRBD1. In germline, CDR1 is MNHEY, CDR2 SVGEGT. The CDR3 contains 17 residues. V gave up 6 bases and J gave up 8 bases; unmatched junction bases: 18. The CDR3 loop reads CASSPGARTGLFDEQFF. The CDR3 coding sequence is TGTGCCAGCAGCCCCGGAGCTCGGACAGGGCTTTTCGATGAGCAGTTCTTC.

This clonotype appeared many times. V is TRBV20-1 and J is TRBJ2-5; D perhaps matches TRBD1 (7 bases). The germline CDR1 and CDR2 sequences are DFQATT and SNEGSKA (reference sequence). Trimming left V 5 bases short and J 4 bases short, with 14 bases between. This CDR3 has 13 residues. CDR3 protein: CSADQGGRETQYF. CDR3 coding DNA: TGCAGTGCTGATCAGGGGGGCAGAGAGACCCAGTACTTC.

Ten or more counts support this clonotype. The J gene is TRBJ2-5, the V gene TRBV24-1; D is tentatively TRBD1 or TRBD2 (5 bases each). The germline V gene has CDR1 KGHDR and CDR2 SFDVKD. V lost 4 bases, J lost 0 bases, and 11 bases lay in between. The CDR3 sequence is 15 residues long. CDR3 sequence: CATSEPGRDQETQYF. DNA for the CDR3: TGTGCCACCAGTGAACCGGGACGGGACCAAGAGACCCAGTACTTC.

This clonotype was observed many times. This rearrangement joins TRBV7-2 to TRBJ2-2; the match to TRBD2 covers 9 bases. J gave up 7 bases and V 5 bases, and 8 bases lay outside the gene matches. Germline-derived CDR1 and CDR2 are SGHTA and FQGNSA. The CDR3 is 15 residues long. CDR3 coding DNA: TGTGCCAGCAGCCCAGCGGGGGGTCTACGCGGGGAGCTGTTTTTT. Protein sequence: CASSPAGGLRGELFF.